This entry lists 26 T cell receptor beta chains sequenced from one sample in a study of cytomegalovirus exposure and HLA in healthy donors. PCR used 60 Vbeta primers and 13 Jbeta primers. Data came from immunoSEQ multiplex PCR; TCRdb stores just in-frame clones and leaves some out. The sample has more than 95,000 clones; about 15% are singletons. The sample was PBMCs. The origin of the receptors is a female donor in good health and CMV-seropositive.

J is TRBJ1-2 and V is TRBV27, with 9 bases identical to TRBD1. V was clipped by 2 bases and J by 7 bases; unmatched bases: 5. The CDR3 sequence is 14 residues long. The germline V gene has CDR1 MNHEY and CDR2 SMNVEV (reference sequence). The CDR3, as DNA: TGTGCCAGCAGTTTAGGGACAGGGATGTCTGGCTACACCTTC. Translating gives CASSLGTGMSGYTF.

This clone appeared a few times. CDR3 nucleotides: TGTGCCACCAGCAGAGCAAACACCGGGGAGCTGTTTTTT. Its translation: CATSRANTGELFF. The rearrangement uses TRBV15 and TRBJ2-2, with unresolved D. Germline-derived CDR1 and CDR2 are LNHNV and YYDKDF (reference sequence). This CDR3 spans 13 amino acids. The V end was cut by 1 base, the J end by 2 bases, with 2 bases between.

The sample holds one count of this clone. This chain connects TRBV6-5 to TRBJ2-7, with 12 bases aligning to TRBD2. CDR3 length: 16 residues. Germline trimming cut 2 bases from V and 4 bases from J; bases unmatched to any gene: 6. CDR1 MNHEY and CDR2 SVGAGI come from the germline V gene. CDR3 protein: CASSYRLTSGSYEQYF. The CDR3 DNA is TGTGCCAGCAGTTACCGACTGACTAGCGGGAGTTACGAGCAGTACTTC.

The CDR3 spells CASSQDRDTEAFF. For the CDR3, the DNA is TGTGCCAGCAGCCAGGACAGAGACACTGAAGCTTTCTTT. J is TRBJ1-1 and V is TRBV7-3, with TRBD1 as a possible D gene (6 bases). Trimming took off 5 bases at V and 3 bases at J, with 10 bases between the two ends. Germline assignment: CDR1 SGHTA and CDR2 FQGTGA. This CDR3 contains 13 residues.

This sequence joins TRBV30 and TRBJ2-1; tentative D call: TRBD2 (7 bases). Trimming removed 6 bases at V and 0 bases at J, with 15 bases between. Germline CDR1 is GTSNPN and CDR2 is SVGIG (reference sequence). The CDR3 is 15 amino acids. Here the CDR3 DNA reads TGTGCCTGCCCCAAGGGGGGGCTCTCCTACAATGAGCAGTTCTTC. Translating gives CACPKGGLSYNEQFF.

CDR3 residues: CAWSVSLGYTF. The CDR3 region has the DNA TGTGCCTGGAGTGTTTCTCTTGGCTACACCTTC. The rearrangement links TRBV30 to TRBJ1-2; D unresolved. The CDR3 has 11 residues. Germline V CDR1 and CDR2: GTSNPN, SVGIG (reference sequence). V was trimmed by 0 bases and J by 7 bases, leaving 6 bases between them. Looking up the rest from reference TRBV30 and TRBJ1-2 gives the full variable domain: SQTIHQWPATLVQPVGSPLSLECTVEGTSNPNLYWYRQAAGRGLQLLFYSVGIGQISSEVPQNLSASRPQDRQFILSSKKLLLSDSGFYLCAWSVSLGYTFGSGTRLTVV.

V is TRBV14 and J is TRBJ1-1; D uncertain. Germline assignment: CDR1 SGHDN and CDR2 FVKESK. The V gene lost 0 bases and the J gene lost 4 bases, with 27 bases spanning the gap. This CDR3 is 20 amino acids long. In DNA form, the CDR3 reads TGTGCCAGCAGCCAAGACAGGTACATGGGGAGCTCGCGGGTCAGCACTGAAGCTTTCTTT. Protein sequence: CASSQDRYMGSSRVSTEAFF.

A few counts support this clone. The V gene is TRBV27, the J gene TRBJ2-3; TRBD2 agrees at 16 bases. With V trimmed by 4 bases and J by 8 bases, 6 bases remained unmatched. The CDR3 sequence is 16 residues long. Germline CDR1 reads MNHEY; CDR2 reads SMNVEV (reference sequence). Here the CDR3 reads CASSSGLAGGPATQYF. CDR3 sequence (DNA): TGTGCCAGCAGTTCGGGACTAGCGGGAGGGCCGGCTACGCAGTATTTT.

This clone was counted between two and nine times. This sequence joins TRBV27 and TRBJ2-5; TRBD1 is a possible D gene (5 bases). Germline V gene sequence: CDR1 MNHEY, CDR2 SMNVEV (reference sequence). The CDR3 length is 13 residues. V gave up 2 bases and J gave up 6 bases, with 10 bases separating them. CDR3 sequence (DNA): TGTGCCAGCAGTTTAAGGGGCACCCAGACCCAGTACTTC. The encoded protein is CASSLRGTQTQYF.

The rearrangement uses TRBV27 and TRBJ1-1; TRBD1 matches 8 bases. The V and J ends lost 5 bases and 5 bases, in that order; junction bases with no gene match: 7. Looked up from germline, CDR1 is MNHEY and CDR2 is SMNVEV (reference sequence). This CDR3 spans 14 amino acids. The chain's CDR3 is CASSMTRQGTEAFF. The CDR3 DNA reads as TGTGCCAGCAGTATGACCCGACAGGGGACTGAAGCTTTCTTT.

This clone was found a few times. V is TRBV4-3 and J is TRBJ1-1; TRBD1 is a possible D gene (5 bases). Germline V lookup: CDR1 LGHNA, CDR2 YSLEER. The CDR3 contains 17 residues. The V and J ends lost 0 bases and 2 bases respectively, with 16 bases between them. CDR3 sequence reads: CASSQDSTGEYNTEAFF. CDR3 coding DNA: TGCGCCAGCAGCCAAGATAGCACGGGGGAATATAACACTGAAGCTTTCTTT.

The gene calls are TRBV9 and TRBJ2-3, with D perhaps TRBD1 (6 bases). The CDR3 sequence is 14 residues long. V shed 4 bases and J shed 2 bases, with 11 bases lying between them. Looked up from germline, CDR1 is SGDLS and CDR2 is YYNGEE. CDR3 region: CASSIRDNTDTQYF. For the CDR3, the DNA is TGTGCCAGCAGCATTCGGGACAACACAGATACGCAGTATTTT. The entire variable domain, with the rest obtained from reference TRBV9 and TRBJ2-3, is as follows: DSGVTQTPKHLITATGQRVTLRCSPRSGDLSVYWYQQSLDQGLQFLIQYYNGEERAKGNILERFSAQQFPDLHSELNLSSLELGDSALYFCASSIRDNTDTQYFGPGTRLTVL.

The rearrangement uses TRBV25-1 and TRBJ1-2, with 11 bases fitting TRBD1. This CDR3 spans 16 amino acids. Per the germline V gene, CDR1 is MGHDK and CDR2 is SYGVNS. V shed 3 bases and J 10 bases; nucleotides not matched to a gene: 13. In DNA form, the CDR3 reads TGTGCCAGCAGTGACCCCCGCTCGGGACAGGGGGGTCCCTACACCTTC. Translated, it gives CASSDPRSGQGGPYTF.

The table lists this clone with a few counts. The genes are TRBV29-1 and TRBJ1-2, with D uncertain. This CDR3 contains 14 residues. V was cut by 3 bases and J by 1 base, with 12 bases left in between. Germline values: CDR1 SQVTM, CDR2 ANQGSEA. CDR3 nucleotide sequence: TGCAGCGTTGATAAGGTACAGAGTAACTATGGCTACACCTTC. It translates to CSVDKVQSNYGYTF.

This chain joins TRBV27 and TRBJ2-7, with D possibly being TRBD2 (5 bases). There are 15 residues in the CDR3. V was clipped by 2 bases and J by 2 bases, with 13 bases between them. Germline CDR1 MNHEY, CDR2 SMNVEV (reference sequence). CDR3: CASSLGPGSTYEQYF. CDR3 nucleotides: TGTGCCAGCAGTTTAGGTCCGGGGTCGACCTACGAGCAGTACTTC.

This clone has a single count. This chain joins TRBV7-9 and TRBJ2-7; 8 bases align to TRBD2. This CDR3 is built from 15 residues. V lost 4 bases and J lost 3; bases outside the gene matches: 8. Germline V gene sequence: CDR1 SEHNR, CDR2 FQNEAQ (reference sequence). Written as DNA, the CDR3 is TGTGCCAGCAGCTCCGTCAGCGGGGGAAGCTACGAGCAGTACTTC. The encoded protein is CASSSVSGGSYEQYF.

The J gene is TRBJ2-7, the V gene TRBV10-1, with TRBD1 matching 8 bases. Per the germline V gene, CDR1 is WNHNN and CDR2 is SYGVQD (reference sequence). J was trimmed by 5 bases and V by 3 bases; bases with no gene match: 9. The CDR3 spans 15 residues. Here the CDR3 reads CASSDRAGGPHEQYF. In nucleotides, the CDR3 is TGCGCCAGCAGTGATCGGGCAGGGGGCCCCCACGAGCAGTACTTC.

The chain links TRBV6-1 to TRBJ2-5; 9 nucleotides line up with TRBD2. This CDR3 is 16 amino acids long. Germline V lookup: CDR1 MNHNS, CDR2 SASEGT. The V and J ends lost 1 base and 4 bases, in that order; junction bases with no gene match: 7. The CDR3 here is CASSEDRAGGPETQYF. CDR3 nucleotides: TGTGCCAGCAGTGAAGACCGAGCGGGAGGCCCAGAGACCCAGTACTTC.

J is TRBJ1-4 and V is TRBV5-1; the D is unclear. This CDR3 has 14 residues. In germline, CDR1 is SGHRS, CDR2 YFSETQ. V was pared by 0 bases and J by 6 bases, with 9 bases between. CDR3 region: CASSLESPHEKLFF. The CDR3, as DNA: TGCGCCAGCAGCTTGGAAAGCCCTCATGAAAAACTGTTTTTT.

This clone was observed a few times. This sequence joins TRBV5-4 and TRBJ2-7; TRBD2 agrees at 9 bases. V gave up 5 bases and J gave up 0 bases; unmatched junction bases: 9. The germline V gene has CDR1 SGHNT and CDR2 YYREEE (reference sequence). The CDR3 has 16 amino acids. In nucleotides, the CDR3 is TGTGCCAGCAGTATTAGCGGGGGCCGGAGCTCCTACGAGCAGTACTTC. This gives the protein CASSISGGRSSYEQYF.

The chain uses TRBV6-1 and TRBJ1-2, with D possibly matching TRBD1 (6 bases). V was cut by 2 bases and J by 3 bases, with 10 bases left in between. The CDR3 runs 14 residues. Germline CDR1 is MNHNS and CDR2 is SASEGT. The CDR3, as DNA: TGTGCCAGCAGTGAACTAGGGGGTTACTATGGCTACACCTTC. Protein product: CASSELGGYYGYTF.

This clone was picked up a small number of times. The chain has TRBV28 and TRBJ2-3; D ambiguous. Germline V lookup: CDR1 MDHEN, CDR2 SYDVKM. This CDR3 has 12 amino acids. V lost 6 bases, J lost 2 bases, and 6 bases lay in between. The CDR3 reads CASRAFTDTQYF. The CDR3 region has the DNA TGTGCCAGCAGGGCATTCACAGATACGCAGTATTTT.

V usage is TRBV5-4 and J usage is TRBJ2-5; D uncertain. The CDR3 covers 12 residues. V was pared by 2 bases and J by 4 bases, with 6 bases between. Germline CDR1 reads SGHNT; CDR2 reads YYREEE (reference sequence). The CDR3 reads CASSFSGETQYF. In nucleotides, the CDR3 is TGTGCCAGCAGCTTTTCGGGAGAGACCCAGTACTTC.

This chain uses TRBV18 with TRBJ2-7, with TRBD1 matching over 7 bases. CDR3 length: 15 amino acids. In germline, CDR1 is KGHSH, CDR2 LQKENI. The trim removed 4 bases at V and 9 bases at J, leaving 15 bases unmatched. This chain's CDR3 is CASSLARDSPWGQYF. The CDR3 DNA follows: TGTGCCAGCTCACTCGCCCGGGACAGCCCATGGGGGCAGTACTTC.

In this sample, this clone turned up a few times. The chain combines TRBV29-1 with TRBJ2-1; TRBD2 agrees at 7 bases. V shed 3 bases and J 4 bases; nucleotides not matched to a gene: 6. This CDR3 comprises 14 residues. Germline CDR1 is SQVTM and CDR2 is ANQGSEA. The CDR3 region is CSVEAAGEYNEQFF. The CDR3 DNA reads TGCAGCGTTGAGGCGGCGGGAGAGTACAATGAGCAGTTCTTC.

V usage is TRBV2 and J usage is TRBJ2-1; 12 positions agree with TRBD2. CDR3 size: 14 residues. The germline V gene has CDR1 SNHLY and CDR2 FYNNEI. Trimming at V came to 8 bases and at J to 3 bases, leaving 2 bases not matched to a gene. The CDR3 reads CASLGLAGYNEQFF. CDR3 DNA sequence: TGTGCCAGCCTGGGACTAGCGGGCTACAATGAGCAGTTCTTC.